A single sample is the source of the 9 T cell receptor beta chains below, sequenced in a study of shared clonotypes between healthy human individuals. Naive CD8 isolation took CD45RO-negative cells positively selected for CCR7 and excluded terminally differentiated effector memory CD45RA+ cells. The data were produced by immunoSEQ multiplex PCR, yet TCRdb's version contains in-frame clones alone and is incomplete. This table has some 2.1 million clones, just under 95% appearing once. The sequenced sample consisted of naive CD8+ T cells from PBMCs. The receptors were sampled from a man aged 18 to 29 in good health. Some clones in this sample may be carry-over from other donors' samples.

This chain joins TRBV29-1 and TRBJ2-5, with a tentative D call TRBD1 (6 bases). CDR3 length equals 12 residues. V was cut by 7 bases and J by 4 bases, with 13 bases left in between. The germline gives CDR1 SQVTM, CDR2 ANQGSEA. The CDR3 protein is CSAQTGRETQYF. CDR3 nucleotides: TGCAGCGCCCAGACAGGTCGAGAGACCCAGTACTTC.

This chain connects TRBV6-5 to TRBJ2-7, with 7 bases identical to TRBD2. This CDR3 region has 13 residues. CDR1 is MNHEY and CDR2 is SVGAGI in the germline V gene. The V segment lost 5 bases and the J segment 2 bases; nucleotides outside the gene matches: 3. The CDR3 loop is CASSPGTTYEQYF. The CDR3 DNA reads as TGTGCCAGCAGTCCTGGGACTACCTACGAGCAGTACTTC.

J is TRBJ2-1 and V is TRBV30, with D possibly being TRBD2 (5 bases). This CDR3 is 15 amino acids long. V was cut by 5 bases and J by 0 bases, with 14 bases left in between. Germline values: CDR1 GTSNPN, CDR2 SVGIG (reference sequence). CDR3 nucleotides: TGTGCCTGGGGCGGAGGCCCGTCCTCCTACAATGAGCAGTTCTTC. This codes for CAWGGGPSSYNEQFF.

The gene calls are TRBV10-3 and TRBJ2-1, with a possible D match to TRBD2 (5 bases). The germline gives CDR1 ENHRY, CDR2 SYGVKD. V was pared by 8 bases and J by 1 base, with 15 bases between. The CDR3 consists of 15 residues. The CDR3 DNA reads TGTGCCATCGCGACCAAAAGCGGATCCTACAATGAGCAGTTCTTC. Amino acid sequence: CAIATKSGSYNEQFF.

About this clone: This same CDR3 is encoded by further DNA sequences in the sample. The chain joins TRBV27 to TRBJ2-7, with D perhaps being TRBD1 or TRBD2 (5 bases each). V lost 0 bases, J lost 5 bases, and 8 bases lay in between. This CDR3 is 13 amino acids long. Germline CDR1 is MNHEY and CDR2 is SMNVEV (reference sequence). The CDR3 DNA sequence: TGTGCCAGCAGTTTATCCGGGGCCAACGAGCAGTACTTC. Its translation: CASSLSGANEQYF.

J is TRBJ2-7 and V is TRBV5-1, with 11 bases identical to TRBD2. CDR1 is SGHRS and CDR2 is YFSETQ in the germline V gene. Losses at the gene ends were 3 bases for V and 3 bases for J; bases not matched to a gene: 8. This CDR3 contains 16 residues. CDR3: CASSSDGLAGRYEQYF. CDR3 nucleotides: TGCGCCAGCAGCTCAGACGGACTAGCGGGCCGCTACGAGCAGTACTTC.

V usage is TRBV7-9 and J usage is TRBJ2-7; 7 positions agree with TRBD2. The germline V gene has CDR1 SEHNR and CDR2 FQNEAQ (reference sequence). The CDR3 sequence is 18 residues long. The V gene end was trimmed by 5 bases and the J gene end by 3 bases; junction bases not matched to a gene: 19. This CDR3 reads CASSTTGGVAPALYEQYF. The CDR3 DNA reads as TGTGCCAGCAGCACCACTGGGGGGGTAGCGCCTGCCCTCTACGAGCAGTACTTC. Using reference TRBV7-9 and TRBJ2-7 for the parts outside the CDR3, the full variable domain is DTGVSQNPRHKITKRGQNVTFRCDPISEHNRLYWYRQTLGQGPEFLTYFQNEAQLEKSRLLSDRFSAERPKGSFSTLEIQRTEQGDSAMYLCASSTTGGVAPALYEQYFGPGTRLTVT.

V and J are TRBV7-2 and TRBJ1-4; D not resolved. V was cut by 4 bases and J by 4 bases, with 13 bases left in between. Germline V gives CDR1 SGHTA, CDR2 FQGNSA. The CDR3 loop spans 15 amino acids. For the CDR3, the DNA is TGTGCCAGCAGCTCCCGGGAGGGTTTTAATGAAAAACTGTTTTTT. This codes for CASSSREGFNEKLFF. Drawing the rest from reference TRBV7-2 and TRBJ1-4, the complete variable domain is GAGVSQSPSNKVTEKGKDVELRCDPISGHTALYWYRQSLGQGLEFLIYFQGNSAPDKSGLPSDRFSAERTGGSVSTLTIQRTQQEDSAVYLCASSSREGFNEKLFFGSGTQLSVL.

This clone was counted between two and nine times. V and J are TRBV7-9 and TRBJ2-7, with a tentative D call TRBD1 (6 bases). From germline, CDR1 is SEHNR and CDR2 FQNEAQ (reference sequence). Deletions cut 3 bases from V and 5 bases from J, with 11 bases between. The length of the CDR3 is 13 residues. The CDR3 nucleotides are TGTGCCAGCAGCTTCCAGGGGTACCACGAGCAGTACTTC. Amino acid sequence: CASSFQGYHEQYF. The entire variable domain, with the rest obtained from reference TRBV7-9 and TRBJ2-7, is as follows: DTGVSQNPRHKITKRGQNVTFRCDPISEHNRLYWYRQTLGQGPEFLTYFQNEAQLEKSRLLSDRFSAERPKGSFSTLEIQRTEQGDSAMYLCASSFQGYHEQYFGPGTRLTVT.